The present TCR beta chain was sequenced within a study of T cell clones after liver transplantation. Study-wide background: Patients counted as tolerant after at least one year off all immunosuppression, enzymes not exceeding twice normal.

Using immunoSEQ multiplex PCR, the repertoire was profiled, and TCRdb retains in-frame clones only, with some absent. The sample contains roughly 100,000 clones, about 86% of which appear only once. Trimming took off 2 bases at V and 3 bases at J, with 12 bases between the two ends. The CDR3 has 14 amino acids. The germline V gene encodes CDR1 SGHNT and CDR2 YYREEE (reference sequence). This receptor was obtained from a human patient who received a liver transplant. The T cells may partly be graft donor cells. The source was CD4+ T cells from blood, collected around 49 months after liver transplant. The chain is built from TRBV5-4 and TRBJ2-7; D gene ambiguous. The CDR3 here is CASSFDGYRYEQYF. The CDR3 DNA sequence: TGTGCCAGCAGCTTCGACGGCTATCGCTACGAGCAGTACTTC.